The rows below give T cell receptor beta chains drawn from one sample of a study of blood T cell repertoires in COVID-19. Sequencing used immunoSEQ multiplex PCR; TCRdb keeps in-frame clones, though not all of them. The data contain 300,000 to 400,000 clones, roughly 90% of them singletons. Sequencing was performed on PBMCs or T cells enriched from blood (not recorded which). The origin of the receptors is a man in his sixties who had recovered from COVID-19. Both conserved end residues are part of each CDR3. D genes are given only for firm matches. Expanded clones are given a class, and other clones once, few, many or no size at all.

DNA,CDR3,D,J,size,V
TGTGCCAGCAGCTTAGGATATTTACAGGACGAGACCCAGTACTTC,CASSLGYLQDETQYF,.,TRBJ2-5,.,TRBV11-2
TGTGCCAGCAGCCTTATCCGGGACAGGAAAAACGGCTACACCTTC,CASSLIRDRKNGYTF,TRBD1,TRBJ1-2,.,TRBV28
TGTGCCAGCAGCTTGGACGGGACACTATCTAGCACAGATACGCAGTATTTT,CASSLDGTLSSTDTQYF,.,TRBJ2-3,.,TRBV7-6
TGTGCTTGTCAACAGGAGAACCACAATGAGCAGTTCTTC,CACQQENHNEQFF,.,TRBJ2-1,.,TRBV30
TGTGCCAGCAATATGAACGCAGGGGGCATCGATGAGCAGTTCTTC,CASNMNAGGIDEQFF,TRBD1,TRBJ2-1,.,TRBV28
TGTGCCACCAGTGATTTGCAAGCAGGGAGGATCGATGAGCAGTTCTTC,CATSDLQAGRIDEQFF,.,TRBJ2-1,few,TRBV24-1
TGTGCCAGCAGCTTAAACGGAGTCACTGAAGCTTTCTTT,CASSLNGVTEAFF,.,TRBJ1-1,.,TRBV7-9
TGCGCCAGCAGCCCCCGGGACAGCCTAAACACCGGGGAGCTGTTTTTT,CASSPRDSLNTGELFF,TRBD1,TRBJ2-2,.,TRBV5-1
TGCGCCAGCAGCTTGGCGCCGGGGGGCGCAGATGGCTACACCTTC,CASSLAPGGADGYTF,.,TRBJ1-2,once,TRBV5-1
TGTGCCAGCAGCTTGCAGGGGGTTGATGGCTACACCTTC,CASSLQGVDGYTF,TRBD1,TRBJ1-2,.,TRBV5-6
TGCGCCAGCAGCCCGGGGACAGGAAGCCTCACAGATACGCAGTATTTT,CASSPGTGSLTDTQYF,TRBD1,TRBJ2-3,.,TRBV5-1
TGTGCCAGCAGTCGAACAAGCACTAGCGGGAGCTACGAGCAGTACTTC,CASSRTSTSGSYEQYF,TRBD2,TRBJ2-7,.,TRBV7-2
TGTGCCACCAGCAGCAACAGGGGTGGGACTGAAGCTTTCTTT,CATSSNRGGTEAFF,TRBD1,TRBJ1-1,.,TRBV15
TGTGCCAGCAGCTTAGTTGGGGGCTTCAGTAATGAAAAACTGTTTTTT,CASSLVGGFSNEKLFF,.,TRBJ1-4,.,TRBV11-2
TGTGCCAGCAGCTTAATGTCAGGGTCGGACACCGGGGAGCTGTTTTTT,CASSLMSGSDTGELFF,.,TRBJ2-2,.,TRBV7-3
TGTGCCAGTAGCCAGGGGCGGCCCCAGCATTTT,CASSQGRPQHF,.,TRBJ1-5,.,TRBV19
TGTGCCAGCGCCAGAGAGACCCAGTACTTC,CASARETQYF,.,TRBJ2-5,.,TRBV7-6
TGTGCCAGCAGCCGGGGACAATTCGCTGGAAACACCATATATTTT,CASSRGQFAGNTIYF,.,TRBJ1-3,.,TRBV5-6
TGTGCCACCAGTGATTTGGAGGGAAACACCGGGGAGCTGTTTTTT,CATSDLEGNTGELFF,.,TRBJ2-2,.,TRBV24-1
TGTGCCAGCAGCCTCACCATCCTAGCGGGAGTTCACTACGAGCAGTACTTC,CASSLTILAGVHYEQYF,TRBD2,TRBJ2-7,.,TRBV3-1/TRBV3-2
TGTGCCAGTAGTGACAGGGGGCACCCCGGGGCCAACGTCCTGACTTTC,CASSDRGHPGANVLTF,TRBD1,TRBJ2-6,.,TRBV19
TGTGCCAGCACATACGAGGGCTTCTATGGCTACACCTTC,CASTYEGFYGYTF,.,TRBJ1-2,.,TRBV6-5
TGTGCCAGCAGACGCCGGGGACTAGCGGGATCGACCTCCTACAATGAGCAGTTCTTC,CASRRRGLAGSTSYNEQFF,TRBD2,TRBJ2-1,.,TRBV2
TGCGCCAGCAGCCAAGTATCACAGGGGAGAGGCTACACCTTC,CASSQVSQGRGYTF,TRBD1,TRBJ1-2,.,TRBV4-1